Presented here are 9 T cell receptor beta chains from one specimen sequenced in a study of shared clonotypes between healthy human individuals. Sequencing used immunoSEQ multiplex PCR; TCRdb keeps in-frame clones, though not all of them. The table has some 2,100,000 clones, approximately 96% seen once. The sample consisted of naive CD4+ T cells sorted from blood. Subset in this sample: CD45RA+ positively selected. These receptor sequences come from a man aged 18 to 30 in good health.

The chain carries TRBV5-1 and TRBJ2-2; D may be TRBD1 (7 bases). Germline V gene sequence: CDR1 SGHRS, CDR2 YFSETQ. The germline V and J ends were trimmed by 4 bases and 1 base, with 14 bases remaining between them. The CDR3 sequence is 16 residues long. CDR3: CASSPQGGRNTGELFF. The CDR3, as DNA: TGCGCCAGCAGCCCTCAGGGGGGACGGAACACCGGGGAGCTGTTTTTT. Using reference TRBV5-1 and TRBJ2-2 for the parts outside the CDR3, the full variable domain is KAGVTQTPRYLIKTRGQQVTLSCSPISGHRSVSWYQQTPGQGLQFLFEYFSETQRNKGNFPGRFSGRQFSNSRSEMNVSTLELGDSALYLCASSPQGGRNTGELFFGEGSRLTVL.

Only one count was recorded for this clone. The chain links TRBV2 to TRBJ2-3; 11 bases match TRBD2. The CDR3 contains 15 residues. Trimming cost V 11 bases and J 2 bases; bases outside gene matches: 9. From germline, CDR1 is SNHLY and CDR2 FYNNEI. CDR3 loop: CAARLAGIFTDTQYF. The CDR3 DNA sequence: TGTGCCGCAAGACTAGCGGGAATATTCACAGATACGCAGTATTTT.

This chain links TRBV5-4 with TRBJ2-3; TRBD1 matches at 7 bases. Looked up from germline, CDR1 is SGHNT and CDR2 is YYREEE (reference sequence). The junction had 10 bases not matched to a gene; V was cut back by 3 bases and J by 3 bases. The CDR3 is made up of 16 amino acids. The CDR3 protein is CASSSTGRTSTDTQYF. CDR3 nucleotides: TGTGCCAGCAGCTCGACAGGGCGGACGAGTACAGATACGCAGTATTTT.

This chain joins TRBV7-9 and TRBJ1-1, with D unresolved. The CDR3 totals 12 residues. Germline-derived CDR1 and CDR2 are SEHNR and FQNEAQ (reference sequence). V was shortened by 5 bases and J by 5 bases, with 9 bases between the two germline ends. The CDR3 region has the DNA TGTGCCAGCAGCCGACCGGGGACTGAAGCTTTCTTT. It encodes CASSRPGTEAFF.

The gene calls are TRBV30 and TRBJ2-3, with D maybe TRBD2 (5 bases). The V end lost 4 bases, the J end lost 0 bases, and 14 bases lay between the germline ends. Germline assignment: CDR1 GTSNPN and CDR2 SVGIG (reference sequence). The CDR3 runs to 15 residues. The CDR3 loop reads CAWTPNGISTDTQYF. The CDR3 DNA follows: TGTGCCTGGACACCGAACGGGATTAGCACAGATACGCAGTATTTT.

This chain links TRBV7-2 with TRBJ1-1; possibly TRBD1 for D (6 bases). The CDR3 has 15 residues. Per the germline V gene, CDR1 is SGHTA and CDR2 is FQGNSA. V was clipped by 5 bases and J by 2 bases, with 15 bases between them. The CDR3 DNA is TGTGCCAGCAGCCCTTCCGGGACATCAAACACTGAAGCTTTCTTT. Its translation: CASSPSGTSNTEAFF.

A note on this clone: Other DNA sequences in the sample encode the same CDR3. This rearrangement joins TRBV5-6 to TRBJ1-2; TRBD1 might be the D (5 bases). Germline V gene lookup returns CDR1 SGHDT and CDR2 YYEEEE. This CDR3 has 11 residues. The ends were cut back, 0 bases at V and 8 bases at J, with 5 bases in the middle. The CDR3 bases are TGTGCCAGCAGCTTGGGGGGCGGCTACACCTTC. Its protein is CASSLGGGYTF.

Concerning this clone: Other DNA variants within this sample encode the same CDR3. This chain links TRBV2 with TRBJ2-1; unclear D gene. The CDR3 contains 12 residues. V gave up 1 base and J gave up 7 bases, with 5 bases separating them. The germline V gene encodes CDR1 SNHLY and CDR2 FYNNEI. The CDR3 DNA reads TGTGCCAGCAGTGAAGAGGGAAATGAGCAGTTCTTC. Protein product: CASSEEGNEQFF.

Only a few counts were recorded for this clone. Within the sample, other DNA sequences also encode this same CDR3. The chain employs TRBV2 and TRBJ1-1, with 9 bases identical to TRBD1. V was pared by 6 bases and J by 5 bases, with 4 bases of the junction left unmatched. The CDR3 is 13 amino acids. CDR1 SNHLY and CDR2 FYNNEI come from the germline V gene. The CDR3: CASSGQGRTEAFF. The DNA for the CDR3 is TGTGCCAGCAGCGGACAGGGGAGGACTGAAGCTTTCTTT.